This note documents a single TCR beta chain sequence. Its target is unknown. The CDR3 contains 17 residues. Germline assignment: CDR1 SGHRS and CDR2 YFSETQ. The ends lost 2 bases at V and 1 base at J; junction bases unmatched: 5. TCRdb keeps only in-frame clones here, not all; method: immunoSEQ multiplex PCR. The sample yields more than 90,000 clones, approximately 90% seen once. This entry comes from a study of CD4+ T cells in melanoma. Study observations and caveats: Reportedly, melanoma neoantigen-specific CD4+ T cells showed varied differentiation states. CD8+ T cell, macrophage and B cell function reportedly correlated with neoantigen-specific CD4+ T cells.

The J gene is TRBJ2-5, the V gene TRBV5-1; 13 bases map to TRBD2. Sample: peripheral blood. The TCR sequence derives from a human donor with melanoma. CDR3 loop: CASSLLGLAGAQETQYF. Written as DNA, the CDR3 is TGCGCCAGCAGCTTATTAGGACTAGCGGGGGCCCAAGAGACCCAGTACTTC.